These 26 T cell receptor beta chains were sequenced from one sample in a study of T cells in Graves' hyperthyroidism and ophthalmopathy. TCR beta CDR3 sequences were amplified from RNA transcripts. The HTBI set primed first-round TCR CDR3 RT-PCR. TCRdb ran MiXCR on the multiplex PCR reads and lists one entry per CDR3 protein. The table includes around 300,000 distinct CDR3 sequences, roughly 15% detected once. Sequencing was done on a sample of blood. The receptors derive from a woman between 40 and 50 years old with Graves' hyperthyroidism.

The chain couples TRBV15 to TRBJ1-3; D gene ambiguous. The V and J ends lost 7 bases and 2 bases respectively, with 12 bases between them. This CDR3 has 14 residues. The germline V gene has CDR1 LNHNV and CDR2 YYDKDF (reference sequence). The DNA of the CDR3 is TGTGCCACCAAAGACTCGGACCCTGGAAACACCATATATTTT. This sequence encodes CATKDSDPGNTIYF. Full variable domain (missing parts from reference TRBV15 and TRBJ1-3): DAMVIQNPRYQVTQFGKPVTLSCSQTLNHNVMYWYQQKSSQAPKLLFHYYDKDFNNEADTPDNFQSRRPNTSFCFLDIRSPGLGDTAMYLCATKDSDPGNTIYFGEGSWLTVV.

This clonotype was counted a few times. V is TRBV29-1 and J is TRBJ1-6; 9 bases line up with TRBD1. The junction had 4 bases not matched to a gene; V was cut back by 6 bases and J by 7 bases. This CDR3 region has 13 residues. Per the germline V gene, CDR1 is SQVTM and CDR2 is ANQGSEA. The CDR3 here is CSVRTGANSPLHF. Here the CDR3 DNA reads TGCAGCGTGAGGACAGGGGCGAATTCACCCCTCCACTTT.

Concerning this clonotype itself: This may come from a read error, since a much larger clone is one base off. This sequence joins TRBV20-1 and TRBJ2-2; D is perhaps TRBD2 (5 bases). Germline CDR1 DFQATT, CDR2 SNEGSKA (reference sequence). The CDR3 consists of 14 residues. CDR3 sequence reads: CSTRDPPGVGELFF. The CDR3 DNA reads as TGCAGTACTAGAGACCCCCCCGGCGTTGGGGAGCTGTTTTTT.

This clonotype turned up a few times. The CDR3 loop reads CSATPAAYNEQFF. The CDR3 DNA reads as TGCAGTGCTACCCCCGCCGCCTACAATGAGCAGTTCTTC. V gene TRBV20-1 combines with J gene TRBJ2-1; D remains unclear. The CDR3 spans 13 residues. CDR1 is DFQATT and CDR2 is SNEGSKA in the germline V gene (reference sequence). The germline V and J ends were trimmed by 4 bases and 2 bases, with 9 bases remaining between them.

This clonotype was recorded many times. This chain joins TRBV20-1 and TRBJ2-1; D may be TRBD2 (6 bases). Trimming cost V 3 bases and J 9 bases, with 15 bases left between them. The CDR3 extends over 13 amino acids. The germline CDR1 and CDR2 sequences are DFQATT and SNEGSKA (reference sequence). The CDR3 DNA is TGCAGTGCTAGCGGGAGTATGGTTGGTGAGCAGTTCTTC. This encodes CSASGSMVGEQFF.

This chain uses TRBV19 with TRBJ1-5; no clear D gene. The CDR3 runs 13 residues. From germline, CDR1 is LNHDA and CDR2 SQIVND (reference sequence). V was cut by 4 bases and J by 7 bases, with 11 bases left in between. The CDR3, as DNA: TGTGCCAGTAGTAAACGGACTGGACAGCCCCAGCATTTT. Amino acid sequence: CASSKRTGQPQHF.

The table lists this clonotype with a few counts. CDR3 amino acids: CSVGGLEGDFSGNTIYF. The CDR3 DNA follows: TGCAGCGTTGGGGGGTTGGAGGGTGACTTTTCTGGAAACACCATATATTTT. The chain recombines TRBV29-1 with TRBJ1-3; weak D call: TRBD1 (5 bases). The CDR3 has 17 residues. The ends were cut back, 4 bases at V and 1 base at J, with 20 bases in the middle. Per the germline V gene, CDR1 is SQVTM and CDR2 is ANQGSEA.

The table lists this clonotype with a few counts. The chain recombines TRBV7-3 with TRBJ2-2; no clear D gene. Germline lookup yields CDR1 SGHTA and CDR2 FQGTGA. V lost 2 bases and J 6 bases, leaving 13 bases between the germline ends. The CDR3 consists of 15 residues. DNA of the CDR3: TGTGCCAGCAGCTTATCCTTAGACGATTCCGGGGAGCTGTTTTTT. Translating it yields CASSLSLDDSGELFF.

This clonotype was observed many times. The chain joins TRBV11-2 to TRBJ2-7; 9 positions agree with TRBD1. The germline V gene has CDR1 SGHAT and CDR2 FQNNGV. The J segment lost 4 bases and the V segment lost 3 bases, leaving 13 bases of the junction unmatched. This CDR3 has 17 amino acids. CDR3 protein: CASSFGTGFFLSYEQYF. CDR3 DNA sequence: TGTGCCAGCAGCTTCGGGACAGGGTTTTTTCTATCTTACGAGCAGTACTTC.

This clonotype was observed many times. J is TRBJ2-7 and V is TRBV18, with D perhaps TRBD2 (5 bases). V was trimmed by 0 bases and J by 0 bases, leaving 9 bases between them. Germline CDR1 KGHSH, CDR2 LQKENI. The CDR3 loop spans 15 amino acids. CDR3 sequence reads: CASSPPSASSYEQYF. CDR3 DNA: TGTGCCAGCTCACCACCTAGCGCCAGCTCCTACGAGCAGTACTTC.

This clonotype was observed at least ten times. In DNA form, the CDR3 reads TGTGCCAGCAGTGCAGCAGGGGGCACGCAGTACTTC. This sequence encodes CASSAAGGTQYF. This rearrangement joins TRBV2 to TRBJ2-7, with 8 bases matching TRBD1. The CDR3 is made up of 12 amino acids. Germline assignment: CDR1 SNHLY and CDR2 FYNNEI. Trimming took 4 bases from V and 9 from J; bases not matched to a gene: 5.

This clonotype was seen only a few times. The V call is TRBV30, the J call TRBJ2-1; D call uncertain. Germline V gene lookup returns CDR1 GTSNPN and CDR2 SVGIG (reference sequence). The V end was cut by 0 bases, the J end by 9 bases, with 18 bases between. There are 15 residues in the CDR3. The CDR3 DNA is TGTGCCTGGAGTGTCCTCCGGACCTTAATGGGTGAGCAGTTCTTC. Protein: CAWSVLRTLMGEQFF.

At least ten counts were recorded for this clonotype. The chain carries TRBV30 and TRBJ1-1, with a weak D call TRBD1 (6 bases). This CDR3 spans 13 amino acids. V shed 5 bases and J shed 5 bases, with 15 bases lying between them. Germline V gene data show CDR1 as GTSNPN and CDR2 as SVGIG (reference sequence). The DNA for the CDR3 is TGTGCCTGGGATTACAGGGTGGGGACTGAAGCTTTCTTT. Its translation is CAWDYRVGTEAFF.

This clonotype has ten or more counts. This chain links TRBV27 with TRBJ1-4; D unresolved. The V end lost 1 base, the J end lost 8 bases, and 11 bases lay between the germline ends. Germline V gives CDR1 MNHEY, CDR2 SMNVEV (reference sequence). The CDR3 loop spans 14 amino acids. CDR3: CASSLYRTGEKLFF. The CDR3 DNA is TGTGCCAGCAGTTTATATCGGACCGGGGAAAAACTGTTTTTT. Filled out from reference TRBV27 and TRBJ1-4, the complete variable domain reads EAQVTQNPRYLITVTGKKLTVTCSQNMNHEYMSWYRQDPGLGLRQIYYSMNVEVTDKGDVPEGYKVSRKEKRNFPLILESPSPNQTSLYFCASSLYRTGEKLFFGSGTQLSVL.

In DNA, the CDR3 is TGCAGTGCTGGAAGGGGGGAAAGCAATCAGCCCCAGCATTTT. It codes for CSAGRGESNQPQHF. The gene calls are TRBV20-1 and TRBJ1-5, with a weak D call TRBD1 (6 bases). This CDR3 is 14 amino acids long. V was cut by 5 bases and J by 1 base, with 12 bases left in between. Germline V gene data show CDR1 as DFQATT and CDR2 as SNEGSKA (reference sequence).

In its sample, this clonotype was seen a few times. The chain carries TRBV20-1 and TRBJ2-3; 11 bases map to TRBD2. The CDR3 has 16 amino acids. V shed 4 bases, J shed 7 bases, and the junction held 13 bases outside the gene matches. Germline CDR1 is DFQATT and CDR2 is SNEGSKA (reference sequence). CDR3 nucleotide sequence: TGCAGTGCTACATCTCAGACTAGCGGGATGGGCCATACGCAGTATTTT. Protein: CSATSQTSGMGHTQYF.

The rearrangement joins TRBV7-2 to TRBJ2-2; weak D call: TRBD2 (5 bases). V lost 2 bases and J lost 2, with 12 bases in between. The CDR3 consists of 16 residues. The germline V gene encodes CDR1 SGHTA and CDR2 FQGNSA. CDR3 in amino acids: CASSLRGYSNTGELFF. The DNA of the CDR3 is TGTGCCAGCAGCTTACGAGGGTACAGCAACACCGGGGAGCTGTTTTTT. Based on the CDR3 plus reference TRBV7-2 and TRBJ2-2, the full variable domain is GAGVSQSPSNKVTEKGKDVELRCDPISGHTALYWYRQSLGQGLEFLIYFQGNSAPDKSGLPSDRFSAERTGGSVSTLTIQRTQQEDSAVYLCASSLRGYSNTGELFFGEGSRLTVL.

This clonotype was counted ten times or more. The rearrangement joins TRBV6-1 to TRBJ1-2; D not certain. V gave up 0 bases and J gave up 7 bases, with 12 bases separating them. In germline, CDR1 is MNHNS, CDR2 SASEGT. The CDR3 consists of 14 residues. CDR3 bases: TGTGCCAGCAGTGAAGCGCGTAGAGCGGGTGGCTACACCTTC. Its translation is CASSEARRAGGYTF.

The J gene is TRBJ2-1, the V gene TRBV20-1; 7 positions agree with TRBD2. V gave up 5 bases and J gave up 0 bases; unmatched junction bases: 10. This CDR3 has 16 amino acids. Germline loops: CDR1 DFQATT, CDR2 SNEGSKA (reference sequence). CDR3 bases: TGCAGTGCTCCCGTCCGGGAGGCCAGCTCCTACAATGAGCAGTTCTTC. This sequence encodes CSAPVREASSYNEQFF.

Details on this clonotype: The junction and the germline gene differ at one end; a read error may be behind it. The chain is built from TRBV3-1 and TRBJ2-1; 9 bases are shared with TRBD1. The germline CDR1 and CDR2 sequences are LGHDT and YNNKEL (reference sequence). The CDR3 is 14 amino acids. Here the CDR3 reads CASSQYRGRGEQSF. CDR3 nucleotide sequence: TGTGCCAGCAGCCAATACAGGGGGCGTGGTGAGCAGTCCTTC.

In its sample, this clonotype was seen many times. The rearrangement joins TRBV28 to TRBJ1-5; D uncertain. Germline V lookup: CDR1 MDHEN, CDR2 SYDVKM. The CDR3 has 13 amino acids. The ends were cut back, 7 bases at V and 3 bases at J, with 10 bases in the middle. CDR3 sequence reads: CASMTGFNQPQHF. In nucleotides, the CDR3 is TGTGCCAGCATGACGGGCTTCAATCAGCCCCAGCATTTT. Full variable domain (remainder filled in from reference TRBV28 and TRBJ1-5): DVKVTQSSRYLVKRTGEKVFLECVQDMDHENMFWYRQDPGLGLRLIYFSYDVKMKEKGDIPEGYSVSREKKERFSLILESASTNQTSMYLCASMTGFNQPQHFGDGTRLSIL.

This clonotype was seen ten or more times. V gene TRBV13 combines with J gene TRBJ2-7, with D unclear. V was shortened by 0 bases and J by 2 bases, with 14 bases between the two germline ends. CDR3 size: 16 residues. Germline values: CDR1 PRHDT, CDR2 FYEKMQ (reference sequence). CDR3 DNA sequence: TGTGCCAGCAGCTTAGGGGCCGGACCTTATACCTACGAGCAGTACTTC. It encodes CASSLGAGPYTYEQYF.

This clonotype was counted at least ten times. The chain is built from TRBV10-3 and TRBJ1-6; D perhaps matches TRBD1 (6 bases). The V gene's germline CDR1 is ENHRY and CDR2 SYGVKD. Trimming took off 6 bases at V and 8 bases at J, with 11 bases between the two ends. The CDR3 is made up of 13 amino acids. Here the CDR3 DNA reads TGTGCCATCAGCCTACAGGGCTATTCACCCCTCCACTTT. Protein sequence: CAISLQGYSPLHF.

Ten or more counts support this clonotype. The chain has TRBV5-1 and TRBJ2-7; 7 nucleotides agree with TRBD2. This CDR3 region has 15 residues. CDR1 is SGHRS and CDR2 is YFSETQ in the germline V gene. V lost 4 bases to trimming and J lost 0 bases; unmatched junction nucleotides: 7. The chain's CDR3 is CASSPSGSFSYEQYF. For the CDR3, the DNA is TGCGCCAGCAGCCCTAGCGGATCTTTCTCCTACGAGCAGTACTTC.

In its sample, this clonotype was seen many times. The chain uses TRBV6-1 and TRBJ1-2, with D tentatively TRBD1 (6 bases). The CDR3 contains 14 residues. Trimming pared 10 bases from V and 2 bases from J, leaving 17 bases between. Per the germline V gene, CDR1 is MNHNS and CDR2 is SASEGT. Here the CDR3 DNA reads TGTGCCATACCAGACAGGTTAAAAAACTATGGCTACACCTTC. Protein: CAIPDRLKNYGYTF.

This clonotype was observed at least ten times. The J gene is TRBJ1-4, the V gene TRBV7-8; unclear D gene. V was trimmed by 6 bases and J by 2 bases, leaving 13 bases between them. The V gene's germline CDR1 is SGHVS and CDR2 FQNEAQ. The CDR3 spans 15 residues. CDR3 nucleotides: TGTGCCAGCAGTCGTAAACGGCATACTAATGAAAAACTGTTTTTT. Translating gives CASSRKRHTNEKLFF. Supplemented by reference TRBV7-8 and TRBJ1-4, the full variable domain reads GAGVSQSPRYKVAKRGQDVALRCDPISGHVSLFWYQQALGQGPEFLTYFQNEAQLDKSGLPSDRFFAERPEGSVSTLKIQRTQQEDSAVYLCASSRKRHTNEKLFFGSGTQLSVL.